These 3 T cell receptor beta chains originate from one sample sequenced in a study of blood T cell repertoires in COVID-19. Profiling relied on immunoSEQ multiplex PCR, and the TCRdb table lists in-frame clones only, not all of them. The sample lists about 140,000 clones; around 87% were seen once. The specimen sequenced was PBMCs or T cells enriched from blood (not recorded which). The receptors originated from a man in his sixties who had recovered from COVID-19.

The chain combines TRBV2 with TRBJ2-1; the D gene is possibly TRBD1 (6 bases). V was clipped by 9 bases and J by 0 bases, with 12 bases between them. The CDR3 loop spans 14 amino acids. Per germline, CDR1 SNHLY and CDR2 FYNNEI. Written as DNA, the CDR3 is TGTGCCAGTAGGGGGATTAGCTCCTACAATGAGCAGTTCTTC. This sequence encodes CASRGISSYNEQFF.

V and J are TRBV7-8 and TRBJ2-7; no definite D call. Germline V CDR1 and CDR2: SGHVS, FQNEAQ. The V end lost 1 base, the J end lost 2 bases, and 9 bases lay between the germline ends. This CDR3 contains 14 residues. The CDR3 DNA sequence: TGTGCCAGCAGCTTAGGCGTTAGCACCTACGAGCAGTACTTC. Its translation is CASSLGVSTYEQYF.

The chain is built from TRBV28 and TRBJ2-7; 14 bases match TRBD2. Germline V gives CDR1 MDHEN, CDR2 SYDVKM. This CDR3 is 18 amino acids long. The ends lost 1 base at V and 1 base at J; junction bases unmatched: 6. DNA of the CDR3: TGTGCCAGCAGTTTATACCCGCGGACTAGCGGGGGGTCCTACGAGCAGTACTTC. It translates to CASSLYPRTSGGSYEQYF.